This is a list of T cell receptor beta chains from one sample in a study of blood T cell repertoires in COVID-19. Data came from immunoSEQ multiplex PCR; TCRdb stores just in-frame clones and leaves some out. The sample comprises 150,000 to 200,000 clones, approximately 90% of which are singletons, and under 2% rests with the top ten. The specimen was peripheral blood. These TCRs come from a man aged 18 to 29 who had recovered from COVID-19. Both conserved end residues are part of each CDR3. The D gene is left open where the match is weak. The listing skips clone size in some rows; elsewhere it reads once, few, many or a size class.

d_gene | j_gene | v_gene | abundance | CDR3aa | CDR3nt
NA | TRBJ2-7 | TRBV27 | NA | CASSLRGANPYEQYF | TGTGCCAGCAGTTTACGTGGGGCAAACCCTTACGAGCAGTACTTC
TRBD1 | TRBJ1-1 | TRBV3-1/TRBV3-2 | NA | CASSHFVQGTEAFF | TGTGCCAGCAGCCATTTCGTACAGGGGACTGAAGCTTTCTTT
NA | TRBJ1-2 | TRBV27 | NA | CASSFDGRTDGGYTF | TGTGCCAGCAGTTTTGACGGTCGCACAGACGGTGGCTACACCTTC
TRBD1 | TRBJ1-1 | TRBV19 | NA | CASNDRATEAFF | TGTGCCAGTAACGACAGGGCGACTGAAGCTTTCTTT
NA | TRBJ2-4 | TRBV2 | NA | CASRANRGNIQYF | TGTGCCAGCAGGGCTAATCGGGGAAACATTCAGTACTTC
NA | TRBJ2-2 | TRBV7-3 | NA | CASSLTFTGELFF | TGTGCCAGCAGCTTAACCTTTACCGGGGAGCTGTTTTTT
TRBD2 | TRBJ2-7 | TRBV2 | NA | CASGRDLLGQYF | TGTGCCAGCGGGAGGGACCTCCTGGGGCAGTACTTC
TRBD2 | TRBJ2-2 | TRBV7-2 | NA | CASSRGGRPGELFF | TGTGCCAGCAGCCGGGGGGGGAGGCCCGGGGAGCTGTTTTTT
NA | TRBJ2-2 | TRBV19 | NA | CASSIGEFAGELFF | TGTGCCAGTAGTATTGGAGAGTTCGCCGGGGAGCTGTTTTTT
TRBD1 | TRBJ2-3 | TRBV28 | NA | CASGAGTVLDTQYF | TGTGCCAGCGGGGCTGGGACAGTGCTAGATACGCAGTATTTT
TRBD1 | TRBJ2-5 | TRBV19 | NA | CASSIGARGQGGRETQYF | TGTGCCAGTAGTATAGGGGCCAGGGGACAGGGGGGAAGGGAGACCCAGTACTTC
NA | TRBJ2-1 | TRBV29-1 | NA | CSVGTVTYNEQFF | TGCAGCGTTGGTACTGTAACTTACAATGAGCAGTTCTTC
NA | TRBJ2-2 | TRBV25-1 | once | CASSPGGPGELFF | TGTGCCAGCAGTCCAGGGGGGCCGGGTGAGCTGTTTTTT
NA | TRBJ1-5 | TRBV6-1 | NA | CASSEATLYSNQPQHF | TGTGCCAGCAGTGAAGCTACGCTCTATAGCAATCAGCCCCAGCATTTT
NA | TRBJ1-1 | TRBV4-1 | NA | CASSSTGTNTEAFF | TGCGCCAGCAGCTCAACAGGGACGAACACTGAAGCTTTCTTT
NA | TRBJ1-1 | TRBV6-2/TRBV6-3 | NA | CASSYSGGKGTEAFF | TGTGCCAGCAGTTACTCCGGGGGGAAGGGGACTGAAGCTTTCTTT
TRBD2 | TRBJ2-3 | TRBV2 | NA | CASPSGPGTSGSTDTQYF | TGTGCCAGCCCTTCGGGGCCCGGGACTAGCGGGTCAACAGATACGCAGTATTTT
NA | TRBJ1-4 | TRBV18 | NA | CASSPPSQYFEKLFF | TGTGCCAGCTCACCACCGTCACAGTACTTTGAAAAACTGTTTTTT
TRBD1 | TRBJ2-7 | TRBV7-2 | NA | CASSFGQGISYEQYF | TGTGCCAGCAGCTTCGGACAGGGGATCTCCTACGAGCAGTACTTC
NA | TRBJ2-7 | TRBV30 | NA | CAWIFIGNSTYEQYF | TGTGCCTGGATCTTTATTGGTAATTCTACTTACGAGCAGTACTTC
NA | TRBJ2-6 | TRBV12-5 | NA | CASGELFGANVLTF | TGTGCTAGTGGCGAACTCTTTGGGGCCAACGTCCTGACTTTC
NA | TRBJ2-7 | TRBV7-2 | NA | CASRRSGVHEQYF | TGTGCCAGCAGGCGTTCCGGGGTTCACGAGCAGTACTTC
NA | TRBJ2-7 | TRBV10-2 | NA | CASSDPSHPPWGAEQYF | TGCGCCAGCAGTGACCCCTCACACCCGCCCTGGGGCGCCGAGCAGTACTTC
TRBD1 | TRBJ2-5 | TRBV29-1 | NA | CSVATGSLETQYF | TGCAGCGTGGCGACAGGGTCGCTGGAGACCCAGTACTTC
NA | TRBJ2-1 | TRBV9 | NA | CASSVGGTNFINEQFF | TGTGCCAGCAGCGTAGGCGGGACCAACTTCATCAATGAGCAGTTCTTC
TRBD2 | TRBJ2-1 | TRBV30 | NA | CAWSDLRGLGLAGGNEQFF | TGTGCCTGGAGTGACCTCAGGGGCCTGGGACTAGCGGGAGGCAATGAGCAGTTCTTC
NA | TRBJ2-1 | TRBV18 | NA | CASSPRGESYNEQFF | TGTGCCAGCTCACCACGGGGGGAGTCCTACAATGAGCAGTTCTTC
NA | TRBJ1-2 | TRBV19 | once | CASSMGQGPNYGYTF | TGTGCCAGTAGTATGGGCCAGGGTCCTAACTATGGCTACACCTTC
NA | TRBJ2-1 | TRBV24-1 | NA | CATPMADSHYNEQFF | TGTGCCACCCCAATGGCGGACTCCCACTACAATGAGCAGTTCTTC
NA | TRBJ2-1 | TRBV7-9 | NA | CASSLSVVGAIEQFF | TGTGCCAGCAGCTTAAGTGTAGTAGGAGCCATTGAGCAGTTCTTC
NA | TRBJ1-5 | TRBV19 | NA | CASSIWEGWNQPQHF | TGTGCCAGTAGTATATGGGAGGGATGGAATCAGCCCCAGCATTTT
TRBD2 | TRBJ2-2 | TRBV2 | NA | CASSGRLAGGSGELFF | TGTGCCAGCAGTGGTAGACTAGCGGGAGGGTCCGGGGAGCTGTTTTTT
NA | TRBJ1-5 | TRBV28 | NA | CASSSAGSKQPQHF | TGTGCCAGCAGTTCGGCAGGGTCAAAACAGCCCCAGCATTTT
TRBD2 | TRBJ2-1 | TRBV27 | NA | CASSPLLAGGVSEQFF | TGTGCCAGCAGTCCTCTATTAGCGGGGGGGGTAAGTGAGCAGTTCTTC
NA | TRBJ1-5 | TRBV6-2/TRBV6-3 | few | CASSYSVGGADNQPQHF | TGTGCCAGCAGTTACTCGGTCGGGGGGGCTGACAATCAGCCCCAGCATTTT
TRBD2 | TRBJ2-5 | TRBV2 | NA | CASSVAGGQETQYF | TGTGCCAGCAGTGTGGCGGGAGGGCAAGAGACCCAGTACTTC
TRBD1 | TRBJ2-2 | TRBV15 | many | CATSNLEGQGNTGELFF | TGTGCCACCAGCAACCTTGAGGGACAGGGGAACACCGGGGAGCTGTTTTTT
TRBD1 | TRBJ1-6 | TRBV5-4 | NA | CASSLGTGDSPLHF | TGTGCCAGCAGCTTGGGTACAGGGGATTCACCCCTCCACTTT
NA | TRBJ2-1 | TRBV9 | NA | CASSSEGGSYNEQFF | TGTGCCAGCAGCTCAGAAGGGGGCTCCTACAATGAGCAGTTCTTC
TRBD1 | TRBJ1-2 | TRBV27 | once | CASSWGQGGAGYGYTF | TGTGCCAGCAGCTGGGGACAGGGAGGTGCGGGCTATGGCTACACCTTC
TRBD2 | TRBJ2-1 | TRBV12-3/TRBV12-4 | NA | CASSLGAGDAFF | TGTGCCAGCAGTTTAGGTGCGGGAGATGCGTTCTTC
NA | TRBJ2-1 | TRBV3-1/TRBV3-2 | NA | CASSPRALSSYNEQFF | TGTGCCAGCAGCCCCAGGGCCTTGAGCTCCTACAATGAGCAGTTCTTC
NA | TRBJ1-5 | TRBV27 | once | CASSLSQAAQPQHF | TGTGCCAGCAGTTTATCACAGGCAGCTCAGCCCCAGCATTTT
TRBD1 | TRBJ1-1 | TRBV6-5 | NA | CASSLRKGGITEAFF | TGTGCCAGCAGTCTTCGTAAAGGGGGCATAACTGAAGCTTTCTTT
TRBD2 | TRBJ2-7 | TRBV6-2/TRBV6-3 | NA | CASSSGSGRSSYEQYF | TGTGCCAGCAGTAGTGGTAGCGGGAGGAGCTCCTACGAGCAGTACTTC
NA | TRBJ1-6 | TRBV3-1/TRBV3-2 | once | CASSQGTGNNSPLHF | TGTGCCAGCAGCCAAGGAACAGGCAATAATTCACCCCTCCACTTT
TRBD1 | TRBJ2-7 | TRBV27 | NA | CASSLRGTGAYYEQYF | TGTGCCAGCAGTTTACGCGGGACAGGGGCGTACTACGAGCAGTACTTC
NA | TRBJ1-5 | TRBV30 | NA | CAWSGQGNQPQHF | TGTGCCTGGAGTGGACAGGGCAATCAGCCCCAGCATTTT
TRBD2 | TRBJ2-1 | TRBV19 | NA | CASSIQASGLNEQFF | TGTGCCAGTAGTATACAGGCTAGCGGGCTAAATGAGCAGTTCTTC
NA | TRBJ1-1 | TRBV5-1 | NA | CASSLVGAANTEAFF | TGCGCCAGCAGCTTGGTGGGCGCCGCGAACACTGAAGCTTTCTTT
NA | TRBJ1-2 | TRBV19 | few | CASSFRNSDYTF | TGTGCCAGTAGTTTTCGAAACAGTGATTACACCTTC